The 5 T cell receptor beta chains in this list originate from one sample, sequenced in a study of blood T cell repertoires in COVID-19 (dated by TCRdb to 2020 to 2021). Library creation used the immunoSEQ multiplex PCR assay. Here the immuneACCESS table is served through TCRdb, limited to in-frame sequences with V and J called. Missing clones are a known gap in these copies; in checked studies unresolved V genes cover under half, and the rest lacks a known reason. The sample table holds about 47,000 clones, of which roughly 87% were seen once. The ten most abundant clones make up just over 15% of the sample. Material for sequencing was peripheral blood. Source of these receptors: a man in his sixties with active COVID-19.

This clone was observed a single time. The rearrangement links TRBV2 to TRBJ2-7, with TRBD2 matching over 13 bases. The CDR3 sequence is 13 residues long. CDR1 SNHLY and CDR2 FYNNEI come from the germline V gene. The V segment lost 8 bases and the J segment 5 bases; nucleotides outside the gene matches: 3. DNA for the CDR3: TGTGCCAGCGGGGGACTAGCGGGAAACGAGCAGTACTTC. It translates to CASGGLAGNEQYF.

This chain uses TRBV3-1 (or the pseudogene TRBV3-2) with TRBJ1-2; D may be TRBD1 (5 bases). Looked up from germline, CDR1 is LGHDT and CDR2 is YNNKEL (reference sequence). The CDR3 is 15 residues long. V lost 1 base to trimming and J lost 5 bases, with 14 bases between them. Written as DNA, the CDR3 is TGTGCCAGCAGCCAAGGTTCGGGACTCTTTTATGGCTACACCTTC. Amino acid sequence: CASSQGSGLFYGYTF.

This chain joins TRBV18 and TRBJ1-3; 8 bases agree with TRBD1. There are 15 residues in the CDR3. Germline V gene lookup returns CDR1 KGHSH and CDR2 LQKENI. Trimming took 3 bases from V and 5 from J; bases not matched to a gene: 6. The CDR3 DNA reads as TGTGCCAGCTCACCGACAGGGGACAGTAGAAACACCATATATTTT. It yields the protein CASSPTGDSRNTIYF.

J is TRBJ2-3 and V is TRBV19; 7 bases map to TRBD2. This CDR3 is built from 14 residues. CDR1 LNHDA and CDR2 SQIVND come from the germline V gene (reference sequence). V was pared by 6 bases and J by 4 bases, with 7 bases of the junction left unmatched. CDR3 loop: CASRLAFVADTQYF. The CDR3 DNA reads TGTGCCAGTAGACTAGCGTTTGTGGCAGATACGCAGTATTTT. The entire variable domain, with the rest obtained from reference TRBV19 and TRBJ2-3, is as follows: DGGITQSPKYLFRKEGQNVTLSCEQNLNHDAMYWYRQDPGQGLRLIYYSQIVNDFQKGDIAEGYSVSREKKESFPLTVTSAQKNPTAFYLCASRLAFVADTQYFGPGTRLTVL.

This clone was counted once. The genes are TRBV27 and TRBJ1-2; 10 bases align to TRBD1. Trimming at V came to 5 bases and at J to 4 bases, leaving 7 bases not matched to a gene. The CDR3 loop spans 15 amino acids. Germline lookup yields CDR1 MNHEY and CDR2 SMNVEV (reference sequence). The DNA for the CDR3 is TGTGCCAGCAGTCCCAGACAGGGGGCTGTCTATGGCTACACCTTC. Translation gives CASSPRQGAVYGYTF.